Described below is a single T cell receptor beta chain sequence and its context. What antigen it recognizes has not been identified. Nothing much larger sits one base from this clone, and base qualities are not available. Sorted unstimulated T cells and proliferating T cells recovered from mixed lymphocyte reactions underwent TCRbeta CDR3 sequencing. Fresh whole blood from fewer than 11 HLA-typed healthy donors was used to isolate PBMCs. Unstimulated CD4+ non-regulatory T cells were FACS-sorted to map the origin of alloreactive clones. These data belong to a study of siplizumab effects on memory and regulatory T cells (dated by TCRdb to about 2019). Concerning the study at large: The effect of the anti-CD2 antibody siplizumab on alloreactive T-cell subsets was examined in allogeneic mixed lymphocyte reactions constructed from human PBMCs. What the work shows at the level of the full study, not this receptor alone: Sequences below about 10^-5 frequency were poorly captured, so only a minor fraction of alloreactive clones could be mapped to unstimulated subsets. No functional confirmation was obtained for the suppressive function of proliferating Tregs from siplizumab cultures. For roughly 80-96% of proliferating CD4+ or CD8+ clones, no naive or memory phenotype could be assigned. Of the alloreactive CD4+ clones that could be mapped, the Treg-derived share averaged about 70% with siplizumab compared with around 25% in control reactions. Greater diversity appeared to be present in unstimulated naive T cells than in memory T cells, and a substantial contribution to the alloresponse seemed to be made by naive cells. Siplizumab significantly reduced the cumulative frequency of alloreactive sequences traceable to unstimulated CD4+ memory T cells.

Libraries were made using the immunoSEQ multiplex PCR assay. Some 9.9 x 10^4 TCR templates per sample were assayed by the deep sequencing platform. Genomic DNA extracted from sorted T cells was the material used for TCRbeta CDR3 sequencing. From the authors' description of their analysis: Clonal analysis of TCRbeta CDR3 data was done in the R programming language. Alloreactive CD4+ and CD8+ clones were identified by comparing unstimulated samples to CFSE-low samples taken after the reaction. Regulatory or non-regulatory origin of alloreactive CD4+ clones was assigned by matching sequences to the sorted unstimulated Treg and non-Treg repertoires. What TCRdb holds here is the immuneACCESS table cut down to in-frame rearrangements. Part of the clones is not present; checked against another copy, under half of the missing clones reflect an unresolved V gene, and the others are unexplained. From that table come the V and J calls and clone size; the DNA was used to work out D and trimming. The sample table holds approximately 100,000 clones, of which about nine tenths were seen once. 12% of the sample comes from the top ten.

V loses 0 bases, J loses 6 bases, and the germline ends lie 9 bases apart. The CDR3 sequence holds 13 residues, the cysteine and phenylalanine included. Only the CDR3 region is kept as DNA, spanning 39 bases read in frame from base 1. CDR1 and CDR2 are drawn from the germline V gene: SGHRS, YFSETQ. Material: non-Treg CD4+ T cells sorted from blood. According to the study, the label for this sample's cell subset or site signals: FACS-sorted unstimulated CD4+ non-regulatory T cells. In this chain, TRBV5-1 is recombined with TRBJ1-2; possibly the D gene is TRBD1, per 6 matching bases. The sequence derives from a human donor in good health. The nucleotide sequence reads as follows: TGCGCCAGCAGCTTGGGGGGGCAGAATGGCTACACCTTC. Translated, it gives CASSLGGQNGYTF.